A selection of T cell receptor beta chains follows, all from one sample in a study of blood T cell repertoires in COVID-19. Clones were read by immunoSEQ multiplex PCR, and TCRdb kept only the in-frame ones, dropping some. The sample lists about 45,000 clones, roughly nine tenths seen once, with under 9.5% in the top ten. The specimen sequenced was peripheral blood. The receptors were gathered from a human donor in a cohort sampled during active COVID-19. The CDR3 runs from the conserved cysteine through the conserved F or W. The order of the fields is J gene, D gene, clone size, V gene, CDR3 protein, CDR3 DNA. D genes are given only for firm matches. Size is stated for part of the rows, as once, few or many counts, or as a class when the clone is expanded.

TRBJ2-5	NA	few	TRBV7-9	CASGYGETQYF	TGTGCCAGCGGGTACGGGGAGACCCAGTACTTC
TRBJ2-2	NA	NA	TRBV19	CASPEMRTGELFF	TGTGCCAGCCCCGAGATGCGGACCGGGGAGCTGTTTTTT
TRBJ2-1	TRBD1	once	TRBV29-1	CSVKPGQGSINEQFF	TGCAGCGTTAAACCGGGACAGGGGTCTATCAATGAGCAGTTCTTC
TRBJ1-1	TRBD1	NA	TRBV29-1	CSVLGGTEPFF	TGCAGCGTTTTAGGGGGGACAGAGCCTTTCTTT
TRBJ2-2	TRBD1	NA	TRBV6-5	CASSHTGGNTGELFF	TGTGCCAGCAGCCATACAGGGGGCAACACCGGGGAGCTGTTTTTT
TRBJ2-6	TRBD1	NA	TRBV29-1	CSVTGTGVANVLTF	TGCAGCGTGACCGGGACAGGGGTAGCCAACGTCCTGACTTTC
TRBJ1-6	NA	NA	TRBV30	CAWSVGSAGASPLHF	TGTGCCTGGAGTGTAGGGTCGGCAGGGGCTTCACCCCTCCACTTT
TRBJ1-1	NA	NA	TRBV29-1	CSAGAGLAEAFF	TGCAGCGCTGGGGCAGGGTTAGCTGAAGCTTTCTTT
TRBJ1-2	NA	once	TRBV7-9	CASRPPQGRVNYGYTF	TGTGCCAGCAGACCCCCCCAGGGGAGGGTTAACTATGGCTACACCTTC
TRBJ1-4	NA	NA	TRBV7-9	CASSLNEKLFF	TGTGCCAGCAGCCTTAATGAAAAACTGTTTTTT
TRBJ1-6	NA	few	TRBV3-1/TRBV3-2	CASSQEPYAEDSPLHF	TGTGCCAGCAGCCAAGAACCCTATGCGGAGGATTCACCCCTCCACTTT
TRBJ1-1	NA	NA	TRBV19	CAIRGEGEAFF	TGTGCCATCCGGGGGGAAGGGGAAGCTTTCTTT
TRBJ1-4	NA	NA	TRBV19	CASSIRQLNEKLFF	TGTGCCAGTAGTATCCGACAGCTCAATGAAAAACTGTTTTTT
TRBJ2-2	NA	NA	TRBV9	CASSVTGTIAGELFF	TGTGCCAGCAGCGTCACCGGGACAATCGCCGGGGAGCTGTTTTTT
TRBJ2-5	TRBD2	once	TRBV10-3	CAISESGDYQETQYF	TGTGCCATCAGTGAGAGCGGGGACTACCAAGAGACCCAGTACTTC
TRBJ2-7	NA	NA	TRBV16	CASSQGRGFGEQYF	TGTGCCAGCAGCCAAGGACGGGGGTTTGGCGAGCAGTACTTC
TRBJ1-2	NA	NA	TRBV18	CASSPSGGGSYGYTF	TGTGCCAGCTCACCCTCTGGGGGGGGTAGTTATGGCTACACCTTC
TRBJ2-2	NA	NA	TRBV7-6	CASSTARAGELFF	TGTGCCAGCAGCACCGCACGGGCCGGGGAGCTGTTTTTT
TRBJ2-7	NA	NA	TRBV6-1	CASSEPGFGRGAEQYF	TGTGCCAGCAGTGAACCAGGTTTCGGCCGGGGAGCTGAGCAGTACTTC
TRBJ2-3	NA	NA	TRBV19	CASSISGRVTQYF	TGTGCCAGTAGTATAAGTGGTCGGGTTACGCAGTATTTT
TRBJ2-7	TRBD2	NA	TRBV19	CASSSSGAGSYEQYF	TGTGCCAGTAGTTCAAGCGGGGCCGGCTCCTACGAGCAGTACTTC
TRBJ2-3	TRBD2	NA	TRBV3-1/TRBV3-2	CASSKLAGGPGDTQYF	TGTGCCAGCAGCAAACTAGCGGGGGGGCCCGGAGATACGCAGTATTTT
TRBJ1-6	NA	NA	TRBV7-9	CASSSHKDSPLHF	TGTGCCAGCAGCTCCCACAAAGATTCACCCCTCCACTTT
TRBJ2-2	NA	NA	TRBV19	CASNDRVLVTGELFF	TGTGCCAGTAACGACAGAGTGTTAGTTACCGGGGAGCTGTTTTTT
TRBJ1-5	TRBD1	NA	TRBV18	CASSPGNRGVQPQHF	TGTGCCAGCTCACCAGGGAACAGGGGGGTTCAGCCCCAGCATTTT
TRBJ1-6	NA	few	TRBV2	CASSEEGRYSPLHF	TGTGCCAGCAGTGAGGAGGGGCGGTACTCACCCCTCCACTTT
TRBJ2-3	NA	few	TRBV12-3/TRBV12-4	CASRDSGTDTQYF	TGTGCCAGCAGGGACAGCGGCACAGATACGCAGTATTTT
TRBJ2-3	TRBD2	once	TRBV30	CAWSPQRRAGATDTQYF	TGTGCCTGGAGTCCCCAGAGGCGAGCGGGGGCGACAGATACGCAGTATTTT
TRBJ2-3	NA	NA	TRBV12-3/TRBV12-4	CASSLFSQDTQYF	TGTGCCAGCAGTTTATTTTCCCAAGATACGCAGTATTTT
TRBJ2-5	NA	NA	TRBV19	CASNPGGTQETQYF	TGTGCCAGTAATCCCGGCGGGACCCAAGAGACCCAGTACTTC
TRBJ1-1	NA	NA	TRBV5-1	CASSYSPDTEAFF	TGCGCCAGCAGCTATTCACCGGACACTGAAGCTTTCTTT
TRBJ2-3	NA	NA	TRBV7-6	CASSLAGGPRDTQYF	TGTGCCAGCAGCTTAGCGGGGGGACCGAGGGATACGCAGTATTTT
TRBJ2-1	TRBD2	NA	TRBV25-1	CASSDQRGGSYNEQFF	TGTGCCAGCAGTGACCAGCGGGGGGGCTCCTACAATGAGCAGTTCTTC
TRBJ2-1	TRBD2	NA	TRBV6-5	CASGSGGSDNEQFF	TGTGCCAGCGGGAGCGGGGGAAGCGACAATGAGCAGTTCTTC
TRBJ1-2	NA	once	TRBV27	CASSSMGQGSLGYGYTF	TGTGCCAGCAGTTCAATGGGGCAGGGAAGTCTCGGGTATGGCTACACCTTC
TRBJ2-2	NA	NA	TRBV11-2	CASSLVLPGVGRTGELFF	TGTGCCAGCAGCTTAGTGCTCCCGGGGGTTGGAAGGACCGGGGAGCTGTTTTTT
TRBJ2-3	NA	NA	TRBV7-2	CASSLSRSTDTQYF	TGTGCCAGCAGCTTATCTAGGAGCACAGATACGCAGTATTTT
TRBJ2-7	NA	NA	TRBV3-1/TRBV3-2	CASSQEIYSSYEQYF	TGTGCCAGCAGCCAAGAAATTTACAGCTCCTACGAGCAGTACTTC
TRBJ2-2	NA	NA	TRBV7-8	CASSRSRGTGELFF	TGTGCCAGCAGCCGATCTAGAGGCACCGGGGAGCTGTTTTTT
TRBJ2-6	TRBD1	NA	TRBV7-9	CASSSTGLGANVLTF	TGTGCCAGCAGCTCGACAGGGCTCGGGGCCAACGTCCTGACTTTC
TRBJ1-5	NA	NA	TRBV18	CASSPSRGDQPQHF	TGTGCCAGCTCCCCCTCCCGGGGGGATCAGCCCCAGCATTTT
TRBJ1-2	NA	NA	TRBV27	CASSLPGYGYTF	TGTGCCAGCAGTTTACCAGGGTACGGCTACACCTTC
TRBJ2-2	TRBD1	NA	TRBV7-3	CASRGTAQGTGELFF	TGTGCCAGCAGGGGGACAGCCCAGGGCACCGGGGAGCTGTTTTTT
TRBJ2-5	TRBD1	NA	TRBV5-1	CASSTLGQGAETQYF	TGCGCCAGCAGCACGCTAGGACAGGGGGCTGAGACCCAGTACTTC
TRBJ2-2	TRBD1	NA	TRBV19	CASGTGDTGELFF	TGTGCCAGCGGGACAGGGGACACCGGGGAGCTGTTTTTT
TRBJ2-2	NA	NA	TRBV5-5	CASSLGTGLNTGELFF	TGTGCCAGCAGCTTGGGGACGGGGTTGAACACCGGGGAGCTGTTTTTT
TRBJ1-1	TRBD1	NA	TRBV5-1	CASSFSPGGTEAFF	TGCGCCAGCAGCTTCTCTCCAGGGGGGACTGAAGCTTTCTTT
TRBJ2-3	NA	once	TRBV7-3	CASSLNAGTQYF	TGTGCCAGCAGCTTAAATGCTGGCACGCAGTATTTT
TRBJ1-2	NA	NA	TRBV29-1	CSVDQGGYTF	TGCAGCGTTGATCAGGGCGGCTACACCTTC
TRBJ1-4	TRBD1	once	TRBV11-2	CASSFGDRRNEKLFF	TGTGCCAGCAGCTTCGGGGACAGGCGTAATGAAAAACTGTTTTTT
TRBJ2-2	TRBD2	once	TRBV5-1	CASSLTSGYTGELFF	TGCGCCAGCAGCTTGACTAGCGGCTACACCGGGGAGCTGTTTTTT
TRBJ2-7	TRBD2	NA	TRBV27	CASSPGLAGAYLLHEQYF	TGTGCCAGCAGTCCCGGACTAGCGGGGGCCTACCTTCTTCACGAGCAGTACTTC
TRBJ2-1	NA	NA	TRBV14	CASSLLGARDNEQFF	TGTGCCAGCAGCCTCCTGGGGGCCCGGGACAATGAGCAGTTCTTC
TRBJ2-4	NA	NA	TRBV13	CASSLGFTLSIQYF	TGTGCCAGCAGCTTAGGGTTCACGCTCAGCATTCAGTACTTC
TRBJ1-1	NA	once	TRBV7-6	CASSPPGGGGSEAFF	TGTGCCAGCAGCCCCCCGGGGGGGGGCGGGTCTGAAGCTTTCTTT
TRBJ2-7	TRBD1	NA	TRBV27	CASSLSPSGQGAHEQYF	TGTGCCAGCAGTTTATCGCCCTCGGGACAGGGGGCGCACGAGCAGTACTTC
TRBJ1-5	TRBD1	NA	TRBV7-9	CASSTYTGGNGNQPQHF	TGTGCCAGCAGCACTTATACAGGGGGCAATGGCAATCAGCCCCAGCATTTT
TRBJ2-7	TRBD1	NA	TRBV18	CASSPLGQGPGEQYF	TGTGCCAGCTCACCACTAGGACAGGGACCGGGGGAGCAGTACTTC
TRBJ2-6	NA	NA	TRBV24-1	CATSDPSEQDNVLTF	TGTGCCACCAGTGATCCCAGTGAGCAGGATAACGTCCTGACTTTC
TRBJ2-7	NA	NA	TRBV7-2	CASSLAADYEQYF	TGTGCCAGCAGCTTAGCGGCAGACTACGAGCAGTACTTC